The 13 T cell receptor beta chains listed next were all sequenced from one sample in a study of STAT5B mutations in CD4+ large granular lymphocyte leukemia. Sequenced by immunoSEQ multiplex PCR; TCRdb stores in-frame clones only, minus some. The sample comprises roughly 48,000 clones, 60% to 75% of which are singletons, and approximately 1.4% rests with the top ten. Sequenced sample: CD4+ T cells from blood buffy coats. These receptors were collected from a human donor in good health.

This sequence joins TRBV7-3 and TRBJ2-2; D gene unclear. This CDR3 is 14 amino acids long. V was pared by 4 bases and J by 5 bases, with 11 bases between. Germline V gives CDR1 SGHTA, CDR2 FQGTGA. DNA of the CDR3: TGTGCCAGCAGCTCGCAGGTCCCAACCGGGGAGCTGTTTTTT. It specifies CASSSQVPTGELFF.

This rearrangement joins TRBV6-4 to TRBJ2-5; TRBD1 matches 9 bases. The CDR3 consists of 17 residues. CDR1 is MRHNA, CDR2 SNTAGT, per germline. The trim removed 0 bases at V and 1 base at J, leaving 6 bases unmatched. The CDR3 coding sequence is TGTGCCAGCAGTGACTCCGACAGGGGGGGTTGCCAAGAGACCCAGTACTTC. It codes for CASSDSDRGGCQETQYF.

This chain uses TRBV5-8 with TRBJ1-4; possible D gene TRBD1, 6 bases. Germline assignment: CDR1 SGHTS and CDR2 YDEGEE. The V end was cut by 2 bases, the J end by 0 bases, with 11 bases between. CDR3 length: 16 amino acids. The CDR3 region is CASSLGRGPTNEKLFF. The CDR3, as DNA: TGTGCCAGCAGCTTAGGGCGGGGGCCAACTAATGAAAAACTGTTTTTT.

The J gene is TRBJ1-1, the V gene TRBV19; tentative D call: TRBD1 (5 bases). The germline V gene has CDR1 LNHDA and CDR2 SQIVND (reference sequence). Trimming left V 0 bases short and J 5 bases short, with 10 bases between. The CDR3 runs to 14 residues. The CDR3 DNA is TGTGCCAGTAGTATAGATGGTGGGGGAACTGAAGCTTTCTTT. As protein: CASSIDGGGTEAFF.

This chain connects TRBV30 to TRBJ1-2, with D maybe TRBD1 (5 bases). The CDR3 is 13 amino acids. Germline lookup yields CDR1 GTSNPN and CDR2 SVGIG (reference sequence). V was clipped by 5 bases and J by 6 bases, with 16 bases between them. CDR3 residues: CAWPRGGMDGYTF. In nucleotides, the CDR3 is TGTGCCTGGCCACGGGGGGGGATGGATGGCTACACCTTC. Complete variable domain (other parts from reference TRBV30 and TRBJ1-2): SQTIHQWPATLVQPVGSPLSLECTVEGTSNPNLYWYRQAAGRGLQLLFYSVGIGQISSEVPQNLSASRPQDRQFILSSKKLLLSDSGFYLCAWPRGGMDGYTFGSGTRLTVV.

The genes are TRBV7-2 and TRBJ1-5, with 7 bases fitting TRBD1. V dropped 0 bases and J dropped 11; count of bases not matched to a gene: 7. The CDR3 totals 14 residues. Germline CDR1 SGHTA, CDR2 FQGNSA. Here the CDR3 reads CASSLAGQSWAQHF. CDR3 DNA sequence: TGTGCCAGCAGCTTAGCGGGACAGTCATGGGCCCAGCATTTT.

The chain combines TRBV7-3 with TRBJ2-7; D is unresolved. The CDR3 totals 14 residues. V lost 5 bases and J 3 bases, leaving 14 bases between the germline ends. Per the germline V gene, CDR1 is SGHTA and CDR2 is FQGTGA. CDR3 in amino acids: CASSPSPDLYEQYF. CDR3 DNA: TGTGCCAGCAGCCCCAGCCCGGACCTCTACGAGCAGTACTTC. The whole variable domain, remainder taken from reference TRBV7-3 and TRBJ2-7, is GAGVSQTPSNKVTEKGKYVELRCDPISGHTALYWYRQSLGQGPEFLIYFQGTGAADDSGLPNDRFFAVRPEGSVSTLKIQRTERGDSAVYLCASSPSPDLYEQYFGPGTRLTVT.

The chain carries TRBV30 and TRBJ1-6; the match to TRBD1 covers 7 bases. CDR1 is GTSNPN, CDR2 SVGIG, per germline (reference sequence). The CDR3 spans 17 residues. With 1 base clipped from V and 5 bases from J, the junction kept 11 bases outside the gene matches. Written as DNA, the CDR3 is TGTGCCTGGAGTGACAGACAGGGATTCGAGGATAATTCACCCCTCCACTTT. Protein sequence: CAWSDRQGFEDNSPLHF.

This clone was detected once. J is TRBJ2-1 and V is TRBV10-3, with D possibly TRBD1 on 5 matching bases. V shed 6 bases and J shed 7 bases, with 13 bases lying between them. CDR1 and CDR2 from the germline V gene are ENHRY and SYGVKD. This CDR3 comprises 13 residues. This chain's CDR3 is CAISEGAGNEQFF. The CDR3 DNA reads TGTGCCATCAGCGAAGGGGCTGGGAATGAGCAGTTCTTC.

V gene TRBV2 combines with J gene TRBJ2-7; 7 bases line up with TRBD2. CDR3 length: 14 residues. V was clipped by 8 bases and J by 3 bases; unmatched bases: 10. From germline, CDR1 is SNHLY and CDR2 FYNNEI. CDR3: CASFTGGGDYEQYF. Written as DNA, the CDR3 is TGTGCCAGCTTCACGGGGGGTGGGGACTACGAGCAGTACTTC.

The V call is TRBV5-1, the J call TRBJ1-6; a possible D gene is TRBD1 (6 bases). With 2 bases removed from V and 7 bases from J, the gap between germline ends came to 10 bases. The CDR3 loop spans 14 amino acids. Per germline, CDR1 SGHRS and CDR2 YFSETQ. The CDR3, as DNA: TGCGCCAGCAGCTTCAGGGGAGACAATTCACCCCTCCACTTT. This translates into CASSFRGDNSPLHF.

The rearrangement links TRBV6-6 to TRBJ1-4, with D uncertain. This CDR3 spans 15 amino acids. The germline V and J ends were trimmed by 5 bases and 6 bases, with 16 bases remaining between them. Germline V gives CDR1 MNHNY, CDR2 SVGAGI (reference sequence). The CDR3 protein is CASSAQVAADEKLFF. The CDR3 nucleotides read TGTGCCAGCAGTGCGCAGGTCGCTGCTGATGAAAAACTGTTTTTT.

CDR3 in DNA: TGTGCCTGGAGGGGACAGGCGAACACTGAAGCTTTCTTT. Protein product: CAWRGQANTEAFF. The rearrangement links TRBV30 to TRBJ1-1; 8 positions agree with TRBD1. The CDR3 length is 13 residues. CDR1 is GTSNPN, CDR2 SVGIG, per germline (reference sequence). The V gene end was trimmed by 3 bases and the J gene end by 1 base; junction bases not matched to a gene: 1.